The 9 T cell receptor beta chains below all came from one sample that was sequenced in a study of cytomegalovirus exposure and HLA in healthy donors. Sequencing was performed with immunoSEQ multiplex PCR; in TCRdb, only in-frame clones are kept and a portion is missing. The table shows about 110,000 clones, with about nine tenths occurring only once. The source material was PBMCs. The source is a woman aged 18-30 years in good health and CMV-seronegative.

The rearrangement joins TRBV9 to TRBJ2-5, with 9 positions matching TRBD1. The germline V gene encodes CDR1 SGDLS and CDR2 YYNGEE. The CDR3 covers 15 residues. Trimming removed 0 bases from V and 3 bases from J; junction bases left unmatched: 3. CDR3 sequence: CASSVVGDREETQYF. The CDR3 nucleotides are TGTGCCAGCAGCGTAGTTGGGGACAGGGAAGAGACCCAGTACTTC. The complete variable domain, with remaining parts taken from reference TRBV9 and TRBJ2-5, reads DSGVTQTPKHLITATGQRVTLRCSPRSGDLSVYWYQQSLDQGLQFLIQYYNGEERAKGNILERFSAQQFPDLHSELNLSSLELGDSALYFCASSVVGDREETQYFGPGTRLLVL.

The genes are TRBV10-3 and TRBJ2-1, with D tentatively TRBD1 (6 bases). Looked up from germline, CDR1 is ENHRY and CDR2 is SYGVKD. V lost 6 bases, J lost 5 bases, and 17 bases lay in between. The CDR3 has 15 residues. Here the CDR3 DNA reads TGTGCCATCAGCGAAGACAAAGAGGGGGACAATGAGCAGTTCTTC. Its protein product is CAISEDKEGDNEQFF.

The chain couples TRBV15 to TRBJ2-2; 15 bases map to TRBD2. With 0 bases clipped from V and 7 bases from J, the junction kept 6 bases outside the gene matches. Germline V CDR1 and CDR2: LNHNV, YYDKDF (reference sequence). This CDR3 has 18 residues. CDR3 loop: CATSRDGLAGGPNGELFF. The CDR3 nucleotides read TGTGCCACCAGCAGAGATGGACTAGCGGGGGGGCCTAACGGGGAGCTGTTTTTT. Together with reference TRBV15 and TRBJ2-2, the CDR3 gives the full variable domain: DAMVIQNPRYQVTQFGKPVTLSCSQTLNHNVMYWYQQKSSQAPKLLFHYYDKDFNNEADTPDNFQSRRPNTSFCFLDIRSPGLGDTAMYLCATSRDGLAGGPNGELFFGEGSRLTVL.

The chain couples TRBV29-1 to TRBJ2-1; 9 nucleotides match TRBD2. In germline, CDR1 is SQVTM, CDR2 ANQGSEA. This CDR3 contains 12 residues. Unmatched junction bases numbered 2, after V lost 7 bases and J lost 4 bases. CDR3 sequence: CSAGLAYNEQFF. CDR3 coding DNA: TGCAGCGCCGGACTAGCGTACAATGAGCAGTTCTTC.

V gene TRBV28 combines with J gene TRBJ1-2; D is perhaps TRBD1 (6 bases). V gave up 2 bases and J gave up 3 bases, with 13 bases separating them. The length of the CDR3 is 15 residues. Per the germline V gene, CDR1 is MDHEN and CDR2 is SYDVKM. This CDR3 reads CASSLSGGQDYGYTF. The DNA of the CDR3 is TGTGCCAGCAGTTTAAGCGGGGGCCAGGACTATGGCTACACCTTC.

The chain links TRBV29-1 to TRBJ2-3; D may be TRBD2 (7 bases). This CDR3 contains 15 residues. The germline CDR1 and CDR2 sequences are SQVTM and ANQGSEA. V lost 7 bases to trimming and J lost 0 bases, with 17 bases between them. CDR3 bases: TGCAGCGCCGGGGGCGGGAGCTTGAGCACAGATACGCAGTATTTT. Its translation is CSAGGGSLSTDTQYF.

The chain uses TRBV28 and TRBJ2-7, with D maybe TRBD1 (6 bases). V lost 4 bases and J lost 3, with 19 bases in between. From germline, CDR1 is MDHEN and CDR2 SYDVKM. The CDR3 has 16 residues. For the CDR3, the DNA is TGTGCCAGCAGTTACCGTCTGACAGGATGGAACTACGAGCAGTACTTC. Protein: CASSYRLTGWNYEQYF.

This chain joins TRBV28 and TRBJ1-1; 10 nucleotides agree with TRBD1. Germline trimming cut 4 bases from V and 1 base from J; bases unmatched to any gene: 0. CDR1 and CDR2 (germline): MDHEN, SYDVKM. The CDR3 totals 14 residues. CDR3 sequence (DNA): TGTGCCAGCAGTTGGGACAGGGGGAACACTGAAGCTTTCTTT. Its translation: CASSWDRGNTEAFF.

V and J are TRBV5-1 and TRBJ2-1; tentatively, D is TRBD2 (6 bases). CDR1 is SGHRS and CDR2 is YFSETQ in the germline V gene. V lost 5 bases to trimming and J lost 0 bases, with 9 bases between them. The CDR3 consists of 14 residues. DNA for the CDR3: TGCGCCAGCAGTAATAGCGGCTCCTACAATGAGCAGTTCTTC. As protein: CASSNSGSYNEQFF.